These 9 T cell receptor beta chains were sequenced from one sample in a study of cytomegalovirus exposure and HLA in healthy donors. The PCR made use of 60 Vbeta and 13 Jbeta primers. Using immunoSEQ multiplex PCR, the repertoire was profiled, and TCRdb retains in-frame clones only, with some absent. The profile covers about 150,000 clones, with around 78% appearing a single time and 1.6% taken by the ten largest. The sample comprised PBMCs. These receptors came from a woman aged 18-29 years in good health and CMV-seronegative.

This clone was observed a single time. The genes are TRBV5-1 and TRBJ1-2, with TRBD1 matching 8 bases. Germline CDR1 and CDR2: SGHRS and YFSETQ. V gave up 5 bases and J gave up 4 bases; unmatched junction bases: 7. The CDR3 runs to 14 residues. CDR3 sequence: CASRQQGVSYGYTF. In DNA, the CDR3 is TGCGCCAGCAGACAACAGGGGGTTAGCTATGGCTACACCTTC.

The rearrangement joins TRBV27 to TRBJ1-5; 7 bases align to TRBD1. V shed 5 bases, J shed 5 bases, and the junction held 9 bases outside the gene matches. The CDR3 contains 15 residues. Germline assignment: CDR1 MNHEY and CDR2 SMNVEV (reference sequence). The chain's CDR3 is CASSVRQGRDQPQHF. The DNA for the CDR3 is TGTGCCAGCAGTGTTCGACAGGGTAGGGATCAGCCCCAGCATTTT.

This clone was counted only a few times. The chain is built from TRBV27 and TRBJ2-1; 9 positions match TRBD2. The CDR3 sequence is 16 residues long. The V segment lost 2 bases and the J segment 0 bases; nucleotides outside the gene matches: 2. Germline V gene sequence: CDR1 MNHEY, CDR2 SMNVEV (reference sequence). CDR3 region: CASSLPSGNSYNEQFF. For the CDR3, the DNA is TGTGCCAGCAGTTTACCTAGCGGGAACTCCTACAATGAGCAGTTCTTC.

In its sample, this clone was seen a few times. The chain couples TRBV6-5 to TRBJ1-1; no clear D. Trimming took 3 bases from V and 0 from J, leaving 8 bases between them. There are 14 residues in the CDR3. In germline, CDR1 is MNHEY, CDR2 SVGAGI. CDR3 sequence reads: CASSYRRVNTEAFF. The CDR3 coding sequence is TGTGCCAGCAGTTATCGGAGGGTGAACACTGAAGCTTTCTTT.

The V and J genes are TRBV7-4 and TRBJ1-2; D might be TRBD1 (5 bases). Between the trimmed V and J ends, which lost 5 bases and 2 bases, there was a span of 12 bases. The CDR3 contains 14 residues. CDR1 is SGHVT and CDR2 is SQSDAQ in the germline V gene. The CDR3, as DNA: TGTGCCAGCAGCCCGACAGCGGGGAACTATGGCTACACCTTC. Its translation is CASSPTAGNYGYTF.

The chain carries TRBV30 and TRBJ2-1; possible D gene TRBD2, 6 bases. The length of the CDR3 is 14 residues. V dropped 2 bases and J dropped 7 bases, with 15 bases sitting between them. Germline lookup yields CDR1 GTSNPN and CDR2 SVGIG (reference sequence). The CDR3: CAWSFREKGNEQFF. CDR3 sequence (DNA): TGTGCCTGGAGTTTCCGGGAGAAGGGAAATGAGCAGTTCTTC.

This chain joins TRBV7-2 and TRBJ1-1, with TRBD1 identical over 8 bases. CDR1 SGHTA and CDR2 FQGNSA come from the germline V gene. The CDR3 is made up of 15 amino acids. Trimming cost V 0 bases and J 2 bases; bases outside gene matches: 2. The CDR3 nucleotides read TGTGCCAGCAGCTTAGCCCCAGGGGGCAACACTGAAGCTTTCTTT. Amino acid sequence: CASSLAPGGNTEAFF.

The V call is TRBV23-1, the J call TRBJ2-7, with D maybe TRBD1 (6 bases). TRBV23-1 is reported as an ORF; its role is uncertain. The CDR3 spans 13 residues. V lost 7 bases and J 7 bases, leaving 17 bases between the germline ends. The CDR3 DNA sequence: TGCGCCAGCACTCCGGGACACCCAACGGAGCAGTACGTC. It is translated as CASTPGHPTEQYV.

This clone was observed a handful of times. The chain carries TRBV10-2 and TRBJ1-1; 11 nucleotides align to TRBD1. Germline V gene data show CDR1 as WSHSY and CDR2 as SAAADI. V was pared by 6 bases and J by 11 bases, with 5 bases of the junction left unmatched. The CDR3 has 12 amino acids. The chain's CDR3 is CASSGTGGRAFF. CDR3 coding DNA: TGCGCCAGCAGCGGGACAGGGGGTCGGGCTTTCTTT.